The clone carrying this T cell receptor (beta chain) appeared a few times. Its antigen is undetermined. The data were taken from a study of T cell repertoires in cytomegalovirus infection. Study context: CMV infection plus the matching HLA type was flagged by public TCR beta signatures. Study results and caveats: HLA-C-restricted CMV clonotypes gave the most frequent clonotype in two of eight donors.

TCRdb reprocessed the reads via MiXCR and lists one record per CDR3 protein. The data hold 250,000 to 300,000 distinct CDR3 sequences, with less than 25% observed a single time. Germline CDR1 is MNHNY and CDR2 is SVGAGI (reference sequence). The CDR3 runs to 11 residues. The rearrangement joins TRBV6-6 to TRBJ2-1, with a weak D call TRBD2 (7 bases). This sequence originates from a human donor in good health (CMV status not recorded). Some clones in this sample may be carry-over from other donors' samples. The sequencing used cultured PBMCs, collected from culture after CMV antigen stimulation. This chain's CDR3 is CAEGGDNEQFF. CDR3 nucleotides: TGTGCAGAGGGGGGGGACAATGAGCAGTTCTTC.